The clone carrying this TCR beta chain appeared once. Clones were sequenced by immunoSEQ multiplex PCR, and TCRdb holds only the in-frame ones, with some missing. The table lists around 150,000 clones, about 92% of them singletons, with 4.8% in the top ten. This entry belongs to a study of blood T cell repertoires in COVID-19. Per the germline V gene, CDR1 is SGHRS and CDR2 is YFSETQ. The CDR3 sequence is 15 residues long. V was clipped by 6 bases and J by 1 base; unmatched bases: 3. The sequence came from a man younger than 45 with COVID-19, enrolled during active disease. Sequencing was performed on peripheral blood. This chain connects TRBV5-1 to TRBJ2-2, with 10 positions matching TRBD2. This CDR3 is CASNPSGGNTGELFF. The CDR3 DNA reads TGCGCCAGCAATCCTAGCGGGGGGAACACCGGGGAGCTGTTTTTT. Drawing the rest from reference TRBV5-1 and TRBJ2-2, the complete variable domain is KAGVTQTPRYLIKTRGQQVTLSCSPISGHRSVSWYQQTPGQGLQFLFEYFSETQRNKGNFPGRFSGRQFSNSRSEMNVSTLELGDSALYLCASNPSGGNTGELFFGEGSRLTVL.